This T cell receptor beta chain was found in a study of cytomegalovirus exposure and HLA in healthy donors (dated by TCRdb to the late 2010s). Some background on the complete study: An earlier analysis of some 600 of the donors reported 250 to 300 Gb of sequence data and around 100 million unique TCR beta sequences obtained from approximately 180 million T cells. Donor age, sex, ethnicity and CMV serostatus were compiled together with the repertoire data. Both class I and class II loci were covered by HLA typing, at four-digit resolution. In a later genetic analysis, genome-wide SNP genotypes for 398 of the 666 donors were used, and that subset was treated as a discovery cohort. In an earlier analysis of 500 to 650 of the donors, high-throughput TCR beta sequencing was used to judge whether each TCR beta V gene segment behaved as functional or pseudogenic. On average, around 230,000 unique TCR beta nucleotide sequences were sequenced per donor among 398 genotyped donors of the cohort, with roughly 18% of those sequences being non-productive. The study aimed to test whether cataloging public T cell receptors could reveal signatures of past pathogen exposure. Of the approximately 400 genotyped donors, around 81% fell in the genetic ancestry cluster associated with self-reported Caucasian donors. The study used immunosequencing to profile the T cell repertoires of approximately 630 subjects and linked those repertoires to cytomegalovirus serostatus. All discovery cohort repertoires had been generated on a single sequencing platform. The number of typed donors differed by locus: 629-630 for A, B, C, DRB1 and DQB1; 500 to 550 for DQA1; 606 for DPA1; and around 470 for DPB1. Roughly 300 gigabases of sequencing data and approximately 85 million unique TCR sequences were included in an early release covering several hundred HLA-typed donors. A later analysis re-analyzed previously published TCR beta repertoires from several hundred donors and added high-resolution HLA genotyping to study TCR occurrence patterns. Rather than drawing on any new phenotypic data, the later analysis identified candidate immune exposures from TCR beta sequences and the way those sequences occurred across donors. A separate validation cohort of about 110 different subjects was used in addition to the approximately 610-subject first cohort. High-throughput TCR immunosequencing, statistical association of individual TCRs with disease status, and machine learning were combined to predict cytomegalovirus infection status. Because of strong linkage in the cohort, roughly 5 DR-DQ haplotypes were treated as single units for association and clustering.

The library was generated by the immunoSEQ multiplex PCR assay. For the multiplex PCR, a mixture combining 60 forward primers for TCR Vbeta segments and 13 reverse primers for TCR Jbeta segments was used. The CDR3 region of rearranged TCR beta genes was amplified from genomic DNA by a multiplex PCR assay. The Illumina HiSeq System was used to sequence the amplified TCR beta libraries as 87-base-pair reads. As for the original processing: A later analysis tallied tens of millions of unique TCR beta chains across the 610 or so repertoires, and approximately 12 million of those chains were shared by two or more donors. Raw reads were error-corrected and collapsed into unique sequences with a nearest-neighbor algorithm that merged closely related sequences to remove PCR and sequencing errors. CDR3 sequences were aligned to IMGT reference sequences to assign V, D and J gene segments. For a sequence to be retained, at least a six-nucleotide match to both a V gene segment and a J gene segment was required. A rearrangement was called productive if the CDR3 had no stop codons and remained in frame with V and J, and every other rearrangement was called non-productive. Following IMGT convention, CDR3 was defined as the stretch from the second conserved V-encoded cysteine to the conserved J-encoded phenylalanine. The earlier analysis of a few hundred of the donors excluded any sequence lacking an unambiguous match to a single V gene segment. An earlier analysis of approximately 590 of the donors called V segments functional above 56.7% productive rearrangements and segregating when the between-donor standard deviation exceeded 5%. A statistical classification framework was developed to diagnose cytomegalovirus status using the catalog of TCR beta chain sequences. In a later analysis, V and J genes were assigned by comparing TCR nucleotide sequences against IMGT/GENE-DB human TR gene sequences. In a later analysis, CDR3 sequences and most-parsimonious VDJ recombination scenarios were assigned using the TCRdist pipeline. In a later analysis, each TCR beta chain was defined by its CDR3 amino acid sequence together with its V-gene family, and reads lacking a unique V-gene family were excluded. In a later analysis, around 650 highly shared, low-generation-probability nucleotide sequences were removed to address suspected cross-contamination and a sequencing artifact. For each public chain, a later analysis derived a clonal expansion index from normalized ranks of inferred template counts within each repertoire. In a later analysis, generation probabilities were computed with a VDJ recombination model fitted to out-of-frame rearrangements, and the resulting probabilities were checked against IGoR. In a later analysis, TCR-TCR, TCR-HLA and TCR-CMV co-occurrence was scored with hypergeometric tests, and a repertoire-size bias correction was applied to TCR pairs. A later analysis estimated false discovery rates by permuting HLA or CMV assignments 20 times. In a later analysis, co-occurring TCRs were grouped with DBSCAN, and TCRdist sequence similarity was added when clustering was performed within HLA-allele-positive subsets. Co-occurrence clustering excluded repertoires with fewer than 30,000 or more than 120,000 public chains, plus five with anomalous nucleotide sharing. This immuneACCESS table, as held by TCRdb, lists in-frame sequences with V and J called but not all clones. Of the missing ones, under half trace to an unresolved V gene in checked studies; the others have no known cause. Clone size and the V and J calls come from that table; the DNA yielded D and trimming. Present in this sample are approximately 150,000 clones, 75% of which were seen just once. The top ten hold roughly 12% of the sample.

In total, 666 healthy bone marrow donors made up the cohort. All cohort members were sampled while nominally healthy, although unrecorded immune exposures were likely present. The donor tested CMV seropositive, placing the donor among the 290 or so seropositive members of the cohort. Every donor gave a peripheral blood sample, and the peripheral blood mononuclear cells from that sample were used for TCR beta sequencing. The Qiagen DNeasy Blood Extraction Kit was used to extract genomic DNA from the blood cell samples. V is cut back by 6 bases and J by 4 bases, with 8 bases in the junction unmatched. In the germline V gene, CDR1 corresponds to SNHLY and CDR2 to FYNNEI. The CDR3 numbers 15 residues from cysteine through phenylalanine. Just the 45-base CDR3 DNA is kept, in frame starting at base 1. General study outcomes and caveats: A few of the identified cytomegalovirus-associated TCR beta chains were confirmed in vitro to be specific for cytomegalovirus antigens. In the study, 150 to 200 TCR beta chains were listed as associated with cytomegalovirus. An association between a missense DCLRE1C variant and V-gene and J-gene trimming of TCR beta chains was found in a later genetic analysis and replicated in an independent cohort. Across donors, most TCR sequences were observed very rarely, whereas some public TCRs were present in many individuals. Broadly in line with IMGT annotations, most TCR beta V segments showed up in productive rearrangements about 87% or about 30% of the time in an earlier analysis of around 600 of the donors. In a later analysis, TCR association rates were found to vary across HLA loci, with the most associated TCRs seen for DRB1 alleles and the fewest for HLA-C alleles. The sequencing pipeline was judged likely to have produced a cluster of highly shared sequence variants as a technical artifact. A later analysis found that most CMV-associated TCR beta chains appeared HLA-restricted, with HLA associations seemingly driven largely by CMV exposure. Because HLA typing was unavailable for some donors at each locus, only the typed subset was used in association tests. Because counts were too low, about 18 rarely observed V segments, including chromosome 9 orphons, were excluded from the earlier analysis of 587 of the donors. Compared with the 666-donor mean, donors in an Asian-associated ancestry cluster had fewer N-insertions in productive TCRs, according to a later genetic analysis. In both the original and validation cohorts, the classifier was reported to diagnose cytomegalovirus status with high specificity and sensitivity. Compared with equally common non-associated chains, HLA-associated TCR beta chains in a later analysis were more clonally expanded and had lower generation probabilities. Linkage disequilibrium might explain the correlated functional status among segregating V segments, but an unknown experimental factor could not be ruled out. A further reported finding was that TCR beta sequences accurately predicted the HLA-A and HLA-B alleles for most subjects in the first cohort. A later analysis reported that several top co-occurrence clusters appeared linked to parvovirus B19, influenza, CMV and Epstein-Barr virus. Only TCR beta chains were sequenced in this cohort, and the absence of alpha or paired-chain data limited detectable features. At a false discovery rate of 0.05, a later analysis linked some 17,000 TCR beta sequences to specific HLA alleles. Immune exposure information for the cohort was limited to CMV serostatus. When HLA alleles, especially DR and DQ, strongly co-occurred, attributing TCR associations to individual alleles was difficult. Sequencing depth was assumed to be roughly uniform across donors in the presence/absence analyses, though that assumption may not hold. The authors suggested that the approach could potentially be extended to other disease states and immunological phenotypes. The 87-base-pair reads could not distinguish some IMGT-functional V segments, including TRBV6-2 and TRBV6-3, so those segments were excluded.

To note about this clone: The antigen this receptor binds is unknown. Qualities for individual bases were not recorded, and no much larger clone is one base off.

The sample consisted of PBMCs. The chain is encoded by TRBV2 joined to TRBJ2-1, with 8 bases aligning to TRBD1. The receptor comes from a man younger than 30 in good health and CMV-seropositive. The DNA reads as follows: TGTGCCAGCAGCCCGGGACAGGCATTTTACAATGAGCAGTTCTTC. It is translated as CASSPGQAFYNEQFF.